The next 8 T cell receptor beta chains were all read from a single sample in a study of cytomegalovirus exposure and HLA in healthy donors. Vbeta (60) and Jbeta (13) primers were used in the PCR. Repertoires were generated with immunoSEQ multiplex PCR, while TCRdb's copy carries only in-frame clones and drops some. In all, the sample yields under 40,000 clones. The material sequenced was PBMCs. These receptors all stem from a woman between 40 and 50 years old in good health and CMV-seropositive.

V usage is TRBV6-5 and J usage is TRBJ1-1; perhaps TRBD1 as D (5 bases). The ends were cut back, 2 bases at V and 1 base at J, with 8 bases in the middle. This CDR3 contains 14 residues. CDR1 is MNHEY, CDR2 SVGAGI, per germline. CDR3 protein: CASSYDTGNTEAFF. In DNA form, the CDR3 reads TGTGCCAGCAGTTACGATACAGGGAACACTGAAGCTTTCTTT.

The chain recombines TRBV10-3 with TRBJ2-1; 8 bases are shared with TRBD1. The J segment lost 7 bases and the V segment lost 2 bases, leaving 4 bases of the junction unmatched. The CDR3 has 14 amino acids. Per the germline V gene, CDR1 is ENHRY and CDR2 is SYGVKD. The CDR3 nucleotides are TGTGCCATCAGTGAGATCAGGGGGCGAAATGAGCAGTTCTTC. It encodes CAISEIRGRNEQFF.

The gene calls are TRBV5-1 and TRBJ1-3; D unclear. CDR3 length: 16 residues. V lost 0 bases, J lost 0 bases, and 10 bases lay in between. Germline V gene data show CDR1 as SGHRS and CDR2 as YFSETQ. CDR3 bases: TGCGCCAGCAGCTTGGTTGGGAGCCTCTCTGGAAACACCATATATTTT. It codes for CASSLVGSLSGNTIYF.

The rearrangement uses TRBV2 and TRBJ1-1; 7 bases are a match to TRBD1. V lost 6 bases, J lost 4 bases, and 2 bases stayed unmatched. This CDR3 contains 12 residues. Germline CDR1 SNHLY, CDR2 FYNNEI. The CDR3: CASRPGGTEAFF. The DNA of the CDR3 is TGTGCCAGCAGACCAGGGGGCACTGAAGCTTTCTTT.

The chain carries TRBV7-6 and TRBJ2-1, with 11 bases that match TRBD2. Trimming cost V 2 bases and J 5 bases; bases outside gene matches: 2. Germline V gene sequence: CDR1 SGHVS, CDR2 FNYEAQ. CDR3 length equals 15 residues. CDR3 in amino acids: CASSLIAGGDNEQFF. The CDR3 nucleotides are TGTGCCAGCAGCTTAATAGCGGGAGGGGACAATGAGCAGTTCTTC.

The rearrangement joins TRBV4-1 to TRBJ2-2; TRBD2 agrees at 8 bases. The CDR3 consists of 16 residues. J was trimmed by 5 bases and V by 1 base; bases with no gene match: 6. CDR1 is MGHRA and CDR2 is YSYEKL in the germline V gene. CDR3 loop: CASSQGGSGATGELFF. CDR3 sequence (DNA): TGCGCCAGCAGCCAAGGAGGTAGCGGGGCTACCGGGGAGCTGTTTTTT.

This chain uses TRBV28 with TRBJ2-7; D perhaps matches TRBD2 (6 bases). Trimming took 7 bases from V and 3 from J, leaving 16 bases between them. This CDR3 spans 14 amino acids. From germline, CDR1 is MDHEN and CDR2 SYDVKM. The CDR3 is CASIAGTGGYEQYF. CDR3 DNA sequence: TGTGCCAGCATCGCGGGGACGGGTGGCTACGAGCAGTACTTC.

The CDR3, as DNA: TGTGCCAGTAGTGGGTGGGGACTAGGATACACCGGGGAGCTGTTTTTT. Its protein is CASSGWGLGYTGELFF. The chain has TRBV19 and TRBJ2-2, with TRBD2 matching over 8 bases. V shed 5 bases and J 3 bases; nucleotides not matched to a gene: 8. CDR1 LNHDA and CDR2 SQIVND come from the germline V gene (reference sequence). The CDR3 runs 16 residues.